This T cell receptor beta chain was sequenced for a study of cytomegalovirus exposure and HLA in healthy donors. Vbeta (60) and Jbeta (13) primers were used in the PCR. Repertoires were generated with immunoSEQ multiplex PCR, while TCRdb's copy carries only in-frame clones and drops some. The repertoire holds 110,000 or so clones, about three quarters seen once, with approximately 12% in the top ten. The receptor was isolated from a woman in her 40s in good health and CMV-seropositive. Sequencing was done on a sample of PBMCs.

CDR3 sequence reads: CAWSSTGGHGYTF. Written as DNA, the CDR3 is TGTGCCTGGAGTTCGACAGGGGGCCATGGCTACACCTTC. The chain carries TRBV30 and TRBJ1-2; 10 positions agree with TRBD1. Germline V gene data show CDR1 as GTSNPN and CDR2 as SVGIG (reference sequence). This CDR3 region has 13 residues. Trimming removed 2 bases from V and 6 bases from J; junction bases left unmatched: 3.